These 20 T cell receptor beta chains were sequenced from one sample in a study of blood T cell repertoires in COVID-19. Generated by immunoSEQ multiplex PCR, the TCRdb table keeps only in-frame clones and is missing some. This sample carries 150,000 to 200,000 clones, over 75% of them seen once, and the ten largest clones take around 9.9%. Sequencing was done on a sample of peripheral blood. The origin of the receptors is a human donor in a cohort sampled during active COVID-19.

The V and J genes are TRBV7-9 and TRBJ2-7; possibly TRBD1 for D (6 bases). Trimming pared 2 bases from V and 5 bases from J, leaving 22 bases between. In germline, CDR1 is SEHNR, CDR2 FQNEAQ (reference sequence). This CDR3 has 17 amino acids. As DNA, the CDR3 is TGTGCCAGCAGCTTATCCAGGGGCTCCCCAACTGTCAACGAGCAGTACTTC. It translates to CASSLSRGSPTVNEQYF.

CDR3 DNA: TGTGCCAGCAGAATGGGGGGAGGCCAGCCCCAGCATTTT. Its protein product is CASRMGGGQPQHF. The V call is TRBV6-5, the J call TRBJ1-5; a weak D match, TRBD1 (5 bases). Trimming removed 6 bases at V and 7 bases at J, with 13 bases between. This CDR3 is 13 amino acids long. Germline V lookup: CDR1 MNHEY, CDR2 SVGAGI.

This clone was counted many times. The chain combines TRBV7-9 with TRBJ2-7; D is unclear. Per germline, CDR1 SEHNR and CDR2 FQNEAQ (reference sequence). The ends were cut back, 3 bases at V and 0 bases at J, with 6 bases in the middle. The CDR3 covers 13 residues. For the CDR3, the DNA is TGTGCCAGCAGCTTCCGGAGCTCCTACGAGCAGTACTTC. This translates into CASSFRSSYEQYF.

The rearrangement links TRBV2 to TRBJ1-1; D is perhaps TRBD1 (6 bases). From germline, CDR1 is SNHLY and CDR2 FYNNEI. This CDR3 comprises 15 residues. Trimming left V 5 bases short and J 4 bases short, with 17 bases between. The CDR3 loop is CASSSQGGQSTEAFF. CDR3 sequence (DNA): TGTGCCAGCAGTTCACAGGGAGGGCAGTCCACTGAAGCTTTCTTT.

This clone has just one count. The V call is TRBV3-1 (or the pseudogene TRBV3-2), the J call TRBJ1-2; tentative D call: TRBD1 (5 bases). The CDR3 covers 13 residues. V shed 0 bases and J shed 9 bases, with 11 bases lying between them. Germline V gene sequence: CDR1 LGHDT, CDR2 YNNKEL (reference sequence). As DNA, the CDR3 is TGTGCCAGCAGCCAAGATGGCGACAGACGCTACACCTTC. Translated, it gives CASSQDGDRRYTF.

CDR3 protein: CASSPRDRGETQYF. The CDR3 region has the DNA TGTGCCAGCTCACCCCGGGACAGGGGTGAGACCCAGTACTTC. The V gene is TRBV18, the J gene TRBJ2-5; 10 nucleotides align to TRBD1. The germline gives CDR1 KGHSH, CDR2 LQKENI. The CDR3 has 14 amino acids. The trim removed 3 bases at V and 5 bases at J, leaving 3 bases unmatched.

Many counts were recorded for this clone. The chain links TRBV11-3 to TRBJ1-3; a possible D gene is TRBD1 (5 bases). The ends were cut back, 5 bases at V and 2 bases at J, with 16 bases in the middle. This CDR3 comprises 16 residues. Germline V CDR1 and CDR2: SGHNT, YENEEA. The CDR3 DNA reads TGTGCCAGCAGCCACCCTCAGTGGGGGGCTGGAAACACCATATATTTT. Translating it yields CASSHPQWGAGNTIYF.

The CDR3 DNA sequence: TGCAGCGCCCAAGGACAGGGTATGGGCATTCAGTACTTC. Its protein is CSAQGQGMGIQYF. The chain has TRBV29-1 and TRBJ2-4; TRBD1 aligns across 8 bases. The germline V gene has CDR1 SQVTM and CDR2 ANQGSEA. Trimming removed 7 bases from V and 9 bases from J; junction bases left unmatched: 11. The CDR3 consists of 13 residues.

This chain links TRBV7-8 with TRBJ1-2; D gene unclear. Trimming removed 7 bases at V and 4 bases at J, with 22 bases between. CDR3 length equals 16 residues. Per the germline V gene, CDR1 is SGHVS and CDR2 is FQNEAQ. The CDR3 loop reads CASTTTMVVPAYGYTF. Here the CDR3 DNA reads TGTGCCAGCACCACAACCATGGTGGTCCCCGCCTATGGCTACACCTTC.

The chain carries TRBV21-1 and TRBJ2-1; the table assigns TRBD1, which was not confirmed against the DNA. TRBV21-1 is recorded as a pseudogene. The CDR3 is 15 amino acids. Here the CDR3 DNA reads TGTGCCAGCAGCAGGGCTCAAAGCTCCTACAATGAGCAGTTCTTC. This sequence encodes CASSRAQSSYNEQFF.

This chain joins TRBV3-1 (or the pseudogene TRBV3-2) and TRBJ2-7; D might be TRBD2 (5 bases). The V gene's germline CDR1 is LGHDT and CDR2 YNNKEL (reference sequence). V lost 2 bases, J lost 2 bases, and 10 bases lay in between. The CDR3 totals 14 residues. CDR3 protein: CASSQRARAYEQYF. The CDR3 DNA follows: TGTGCCAGCAGCCAAAGGGCGAGGGCCTACGAGCAGTACTTC.

This clone was counted many times. CDR3 coding DNA: TGTGCCAGCAGCTTAACCCCGACAGGGGTGACAGATACGCAGTATTTT. Its protein is CASSLTPTGVTDTQYF. This chain joins TRBV7-6 and TRBJ2-3, with TRBD1 identical over 8 bases. The CDR3 contains 16 residues. From germline, CDR1 is SGHVS and CDR2 FNYEAQ. With V trimmed by 2 bases and J by 3 bases, 7 bases remained unmatched.

The chain has TRBV9 and TRBJ1-1; D is perhaps TRBD1 (5 bases). V was clipped by 4 bases and J by 3 bases, with 10 bases between them. Germline V CDR1 and CDR2: SGDLS, YYNGEE. CDR3 length: 13 amino acids. The CDR3 loop reads CASSPSRDTEAFF. The CDR3 region has the DNA TGTGCCAGCAGCCCGAGCAGGGACACTGAAGCTTTCTTT.

CDR3 sequence: CASSAERALSPLHF. CDR3 bases: TGTGCCAGCTCGGCAGAACGAGCGCTTTCACCCCTCCACTTT. This chain connects TRBV7-6 to TRBJ1-6; D gene uncertain. Germline V gene sequence: CDR1 SGHVS, CDR2 FNYEAQ. Trimming shortened V by 8 bases and J by 9 bases, and 17 bases separated the two germline ends. The CDR3 has 14 amino acids.

The J gene is TRBJ2-3, the V gene TRBV2; D possibly corresponds to TRBD2 (6 bases). Germline V gene data show CDR1 as SNHLY and CDR2 as FYNNEI. There are 14 residues in the CDR3. V was trimmed by 5 bases and J by 6 bases, leaving 15 bases between them. The CDR3 loop reads CASSPRTGGDTQYF. The CDR3 DNA reads as TGTGCCAGCAGTCCCCGGACTGGGGGGGATACGCAGTATTTT.

DNA of the CDR3: TGTGCCAGCAGTTACTCGACTAGAGGGCATGAGCAGTTCTTC. It translates to CASSYSTRGHEQFF. The chain uses TRBV6-2 or TRBV6-3 and TRBJ2-1; D is perhaps TRBD2 (6 bases). CDR3 length equals 14 residues. The V gene lost 0 bases and the J gene lost 8 bases, with 11 bases spanning the gap. Germline CDR1 MNHEY, CDR2 SVGEGT.

The rearrangement links TRBV6-5 to TRBJ2-7; 7 bases agree with TRBD2. Germline CDR1 and CDR2: MNHEY and SVGAGI. The length of the CDR3 is 16 residues. The V and J ends lost 4 bases and 6 bases, in that order; junction bases with no gene match: 15. CDR3 in DNA: TGTGCCAGCAGTTTTAGGCCGATGGGAGGGCCGGTCGAGCAGTACTTC. It is translated as CASSFRPMGGPVEQYF.

The chain has TRBV6-5 and TRBJ2-7, with D uncertain. CDR1 is MNHEY and CDR2 is SVGAGI in the germline V gene. The ends were cut back, 2 bases at V and 3 bases at J, with 14 bases in the middle. This CDR3 has 15 residues. For the CDR3, the DNA is TGTGCCAGCAGTTACACCCGACGAGGAAACTACGAGCAGTACTTC. Translation gives CASSYTRRGNYEQYF.

The chain couples TRBV18 to TRBJ2-1; 10 nucleotides match TRBD1. V lost 3 bases and J lost 5; bases outside the gene matches: 16. Germline V gene lookup returns CDR1 KGHSH and CDR2 LQKENI. The CDR3 extends over 19 amino acids. CDR3 residues: CASSPSRRLDRGKNNEQFF. DNA of the CDR3: TGTGCCAGCTCACCTAGCCGGAGACTGGACAGGGGGAAAAACAATGAGCAGTTCTTC.

This clone was counted between two and nine times. The chain is built from TRBV6-2 or TRBV6-3 and TRBJ1-2; 7 nucleotides align to TRBD1. CDR3 length: 13 residues. The junction had 4 bases not matched to a gene; V was cut back by 6 bases and J by 3 bases. Germline V CDR1 and CDR2: MNHEY, SVGEGT. DNA for the CDR3: TGTGCCAGCAGCTCGACAGGGTACTATGGCTACACCTTC. Its protein is CASSSTGYYGYTF.